This TCR beta chain was captured in a study of blood T cells in healthy people across ages. The study, taken as a whole, reports: The CMV status of each donor remained undetermined, and this could have confounded shifts in expanded clonotypes.

The CDR3 totals 14 residues. V lost 3 bases and J lost 6, with 11 bases in between. The germline V gene has CDR1 LGHNA and CDR2 YSLEER. PCR was performed a second time for roughly 7 to 12 cycles using a sample-barcoded 5' primer and a J-beta primer mix. In TCRdb, the 5' RACE reads were re-called with MiXCR into one record per CDR3 protein. The sample gives under 950,000 distinct CDR3 sequences, roughly 20% of which show up once; around 21% is in the top ten. About this clonotype: Antigen: not known.

Specimen: blood. This chain uses TRBV4-3 with TRBJ2-2; D might be TRBD1 or TRBD2, each matching 5 bases. The receptor comes from a man between 65 and 85 years old in good health. The CDR3 DNA is TGCGCCAGCAGCCAGGCCTTGGGGGCCGGGGAGCTGTTTTTT. This sequence encodes CASSQALGAGELFF.